The source of this TCR beta chain is a study of cytomegalovirus exposure and HLA in healthy donors. On the study more broadly: From about 180 million T cells, an earlier analysis saw approximately 110 million unique TCR beta sequences.

Study-wide results and limits: An observed cluster of highly shared sequence variants was recorded as a likely sequencing artifact.

The PCR was carried out with 60 Vbeta primers and 13 Jbeta primers. Clones were sequenced by immunoSEQ multiplex PCR, and TCRdb holds only the in-frame ones, with some missing. The sample lists 150,000 or so clones, about 79% seen once, with about 14% in the top ten. On this clone itself: Its specificity is not known.

The CDR3 runs to 15 residues. V was trimmed by 4 bases and J by 8 bases, leaving 18 bases between them. Germline assignment: CDR1 SGHDT and CDR2 YYEEEE. Sequences were obtained from PBMCs. This TCR came from a man aged 45-65 years in good health and CMV-seropositive. The V gene is TRBV5-6, the J gene TRBJ1-4, with D perhaps matching TRBD1 (6 bases). The CDR3, as DNA: TGTGCCAGCAGCCGGGGGGCGGGAGGAGGCGAAAAACTGTTTTTT. It is translated as CASSRGAGGGEKLFF. Variable domain in full (rest from reference TRBV5-6 and TRBJ1-4): DAGVTQSPTHLIKTRGQQVTLRCSPKSGHDTVSWYQQALGQGPQFIFQYYEEEERQRGNFPDRFSGHQFPNYSSELNVNALLLGDSALYLCASSRGAGGGEKLFFGSGTQLSVL.